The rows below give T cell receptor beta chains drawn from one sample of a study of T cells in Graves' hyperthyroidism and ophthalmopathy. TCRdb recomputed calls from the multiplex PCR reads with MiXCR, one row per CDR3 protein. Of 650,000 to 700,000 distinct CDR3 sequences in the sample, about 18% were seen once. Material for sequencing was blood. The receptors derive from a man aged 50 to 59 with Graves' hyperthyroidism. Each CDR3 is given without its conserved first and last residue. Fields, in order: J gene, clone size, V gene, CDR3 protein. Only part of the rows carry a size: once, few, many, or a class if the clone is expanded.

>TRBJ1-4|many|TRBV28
ASSPPGQGLEKLF
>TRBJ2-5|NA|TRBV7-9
ASSLEVEETQY
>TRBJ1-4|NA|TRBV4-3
ASSRGQDGEKLF
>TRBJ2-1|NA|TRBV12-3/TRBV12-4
ASRTGTVNEQF
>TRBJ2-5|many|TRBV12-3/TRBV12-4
ASNRGADETQY
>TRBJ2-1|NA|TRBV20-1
SARDPSSLTDSYNEQF
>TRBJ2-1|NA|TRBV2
ASSLGHSEQF
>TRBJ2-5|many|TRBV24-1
ATSVGAQETQY
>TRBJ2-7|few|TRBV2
ASSVPKGGPVRGGYEQY
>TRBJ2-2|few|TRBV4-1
ASSQRQANTGELF
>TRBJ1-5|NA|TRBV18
ASSLRDDQPQQ
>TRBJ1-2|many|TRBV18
ASSTGGGGYT
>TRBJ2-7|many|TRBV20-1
SARDPGTGVEEQY
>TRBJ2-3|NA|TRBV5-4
ASSLYSGQSTDTQY
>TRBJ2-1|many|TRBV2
ASQTSPSYNEQF
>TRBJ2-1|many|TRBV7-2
ASSPRQGAYNEQF
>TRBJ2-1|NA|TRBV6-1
ASSPGLGGANEQF
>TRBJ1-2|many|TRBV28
ASSLEDGLNGYT
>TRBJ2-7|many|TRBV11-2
ASSPYAGSSYEQY
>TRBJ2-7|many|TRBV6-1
ASMTGLYEQY